A selection of T cell receptor beta chains follows, all from one sample in a study of blood T cells in healthy people across ages. TCRdb called the 5' RACE reads again in MiXCR, with one record for every CDR3 protein. This sample yields roughly 720,000 distinct CDR3 sequences, of which 53% are seen a single time; roughly two fifths belongs to the top ten. The sample consisted of blood. These receptors were collected from a man older than 75 in good health. The CDR3 runs from the conserved cysteine through the conserved F or W. The order of the fields is V gene, J gene, clone size, D gene, CDR3 DNA, CDR3 protein. A D gene is named only where the DNA matches it firmly. Only some rows state a clone size, as once, few, many or a class for expanded clones.

>TRBV5-1|TRBJ2-5|-|TRBD1
TGCGCCAGCAGCCCCGACAGGGCCACCAAGGAGCAGTACTTC
CASSPDRATKEQYF
>TRBV20-1|TRBJ1-2|-|-
TGCAGTGCTAGGGTCACGGTCTATGGCTACACCTTC
CSARVTVYGYTF
>TRBV6-1|TRBJ2-1|once|TRBD2
TGTGCCAGCAGCAGCGTTAGCGGGAGTAGGAGCTCCTACAATGAGCAGTTCTTC
CASSSVSGSRSSYNEQFF
>TRBV29-1|TRBJ1-1|-|TRBD1
TGCAGCGCCACCCGGACAGGGGGGAACACTGAAGCTTTCTTT
CSATRTGGNTEAFF
>TRBV28|TRBJ2-7|-|-
TGTGCCAGCAAAATGACGATTGGCGCAAGCTCCTACGAGCAGTACTTC
CASKMTIGASSYEQYF
>TRBV6-1|TRBJ1-4|-|TRBD1
TGTGCCAGCAGCCTCTGGACCGGGACAGGGATTCTGTTTTTT
CASSLWTGTGILFF
>TRBV13|TRBJ2-6|-|TRBD1
TGTGCCAGCAGCTCGGGACAGGGGGCGCCCGGGGCCAACGTCCTGACTTTC
CASSSGQGAPGANVLTF
>TRBV5-1|TRBJ2-7|-|TRBD1
TGCGCCAGCAGCTTGGCCACCGGGACAGGCTACGAGCAGTACTTC
CASSLATGTGYEQYF
>TRBV6-2/TRBV6-3|TRBJ1-2|few|-
TGTGCCAGCAGTAACGGACAGTACTATGGCTACACCTTC
CASSNGQYYGYTF
>TRBV20-1|TRBJ2-7|few|-
TGCAGTGCTAGAGATTTGTACGGGGCCCCTTTGGGCTACGAGCAGTACTTC
CSARDLYGAPLGYEQYF
>TRBV29-1|TRBJ1-1|-|-
TGCAGCGTTTCGGACGGAGACACTGAAGCTTTCTTT
CSVSDGDTEAFF
>TRBV27|TRBJ2-7|-|-
TGTGCCAGCAGTGTACGGTTCTCTTCCTACGAGCAGTACTTC
CASSVRFSSYEQYF
>TRBV6-2/TRBV6-3|TRBJ2-3|few|-
TGTGCCAGCAGTTACTCCGGCCTAGGAGGACGAGGCGCGTATTTT
CASSYSGLGGRGAYF
>TRBV12-3/TRBV12-4|TRBJ2-5|-|-
TGTGCCAGCAGTTTCCGGAGGCAGCAGTACTTC
CASSFRRQQYF
>TRBV3-1|TRBJ1-4|-|-
TGTGCCAGCAGCCAAGATTTTGGAGGGGATGATGAAAAACTGTTTTTT
CASSQDFGGDDEKLFF
>TRBV5-1|TRBJ1-5|few|-
TGCGCCAGCAGTCCTGATGGAGGAGGGTTCAATCAGCCCCAGCATTTT
CASSPDGGGFNQPQHF
>TRBV5-1|TRBJ2-2|-|TRBD2
TGCGCCAGCAGCCCTACTAGCGGGAAGCTAAGGGAGCTGTTTTTT
CASSPTSGKLRELFF
>TRBV3-1|TRBJ1-5|-|-
TGTGCCAGCAGCCAAGGGGAGGGTCGGCCGAATCAGCCCCAGCATTTT
CASSQGEGRPNQPQHF
>TRBV7-9|TRBJ2-5|-|-
TGTGCCAGCAGCTTCCTCGGCAAGGGTGCGTTGGAGACCCAGTACTTC
CASSFLGKGALETQYF
>TRBV5-1|TRBJ2-1|-|TRBD2
TGCGCCAGCAGCTTGGGGGCTAGCGGGACCAATGGGCTGTTCTTC
CASSLGASGTNGLFF
>TRBV6-5|TRBJ1-1|-|TRBD1
TGTGCCAGCAGTCATTTTCGGACAGGGAGGACTGAAGCTTTCTTT
CASSHFRTGRTEAFF
>TRBV2|TRBJ2-3|-|-
TGTGTCAGCAGTCGCACCAGCACAGATACGCGGTATTTT
CVSSRTSTDTRYF
>TRBV24-1|TRBJ2-5|-|-
TGTGCCACCACCGACGGGTTAGGGGGCCAAGAGACCCAGTACTTC
CATTDGLGGQETQYF
>TRBV25-1|TRBJ1-5|-|TRBD1
TGTGCCAGCAGTGAGACGACAGGGGGACCCGATCAGCCCCAGCATTTT
CASSETTGGPDQPQHF
>TRBV6-5|TRBJ2-5|-|TRBD2
TGTGCCAGCAGCGCGGGAGTGGGGGAGGAGACCCAGTACTTC
CASSAGVGEETQYF
>TRBV15|TRBJ2-3|-|TRBD2
TGTGCCACCAGTGGGACTAGCGGTAGATACGCGTATTTT
CATSGTSGRYAYF
>TRBV28|TRBJ2-5|-|TRBD2
TGTGCCAGCAGTTCCCACCGGACTAGCGGGCATGGCTACGAACAGTACTTC
CASSSHRTSGHGYEQYF
>TRBV11-3|TRBJ2-1|-|TRBD2
TGTGCCAGCAGCTTAGGAGATAGCGGGAGATCCAATGAGCAGTTCTTC
CASSLGDSGRSNEQFF
>TRBV20-1|TRBJ1-5|-|-
TGCAGTGCTAGTAGAGGAGCTCAGCCCCAGCATTTT
CSASRGAQPQHF
>TRBV5-1|TRBJ2-5|-|TRBD2
TGCGCCAGCAGCTCAGGGCGGACTAGTGACGCCTTTCAAGAGACCCAGTACTTC
CASSSGRTSDAFQETQYF
>TRBV11-2|TRBJ2-7|-|-
TGTGCCAGCAGCGACCGCTATCGTGAGCAGTACTTC
CASSDRYREQYF
>TRBV28|TRBJ2-7|-|-
TGTGCCAGCAGTGCAACAGACCGCTACGAGCAGTACTTC
CASSATDRYEQYF
>TRBV5-1|TRBJ1-1|-|-
TGCGCCAGCAGCTTGTTCCCCAGGGTATCGAACACTGAAGCTTTCTTT
CASSLFPRVSNTEAFF
>TRBV12-5|TRBJ2-7|-|-
TGTGCTAGTGTTGGGGCGGTAGGACTGTCCTCCACCGAGCAGTACTTC
CASVGAVGLSSTEQYF
>TRBV7-2|TRBJ1-1|-|-
TGTGCCAGCAGCTTAGCGGGAGGCAGGCCAATGAACACTGAAGCTTTCTTT
CASSLAGGRPMNTEAFF
>TRBV12-3/TRBV12-4|TRBJ1-2|-|-
TGTGCCAGCAGGCGGGGCAGAATAAGCTATGGCTACACCTTC
CASRRGRISYGYTF
>TRBV27|TRBJ2-4|-|TRBD1
TGTGCCAGCAGTTCCGCAGGGGGCATAGACATTCAGTACTTC
CASSSAGGIDIQYF
>TRBV7-2|TRBJ2-1|-|TRBD2
TGTGCCAGCAGCTACTCGGCGGGGGAGTACAATGAGCAGTTCTTC
CASSYSAGEYNEQFF
>TRBV7-9|TRBJ2-1|-|-
TGTGCCAGCAGCTACCGACTTAATGAGCAGTTCTTC
CASSYRLNEQFF
>TRBV7-9|TRBJ2-7|-|TRBD2
TGTGCCAGCAGCCCCTCGGGACTAGCGGACTACGAGCAGTACTTC
CASSPSGLADYEQYF
>TRBV4-2|TRBJ1-1|-|TRBD1
TGTGCCAGCAGCCAAGAGGACAGGGGGCGGACTGAAGCTTTCTTT
CASSQEDRGRTEAFF
>TRBV24-1|TRBJ2-1|few|TRBD1
TGTGCCACCAGTCCAGGGGGCCCCTACAATGAGCAGTTCTTC
CATSPGGPYNEQFF
>TRBV6-6|TRBJ1-5|once|-
TGTGCCAGCAGTTACGAGGGGAACAATCAGCCCCAGCATTTT
CASSYEGNNQPQHF
>TRBV5-1|TRBJ2-5|-|TRBD2
TGCGCCAGCAGCTTGGCCGGTGGGGGAGGGTCCCAAGAGACCCAGTACTTC
CASSLAGGGGSQETQYF
>TRBV9|TRBJ2-5|-|TRBD2
TGTGCCAGCAGTTCCAGACAAGCGGGAGACCGGCAAGAGACCCAGTACTTC
CASSSRQAGDRQETQYF
>TRBV21-1|TRBJ1-5|-|-
TGTGCCAGCTACGAGCGGGGACTTAGCAATCAGCCCCAGCATTTT
CASYERGLSNQPQHF
>TRBV27|TRBJ2-7|-|-
TGTGCCAGCAGTCTCCGGGTCGGCTACGAGCAGTACTTC
CASSLRVGYEQYF
>TRBV25-1|TRBJ2-7|few|TRBD2
TGTGCCAGCAGTGTAGACGGGAGGTACGAGCAGTACTTC
CASSVDGRYEQYF
>TRBV7-8|TRBJ2-7|-|TRBD1
TGTGCCAGCAGCCGACCGACAGGGCTTTTCTACGAGCAGTACTTC
CASSRPTGLFYEQYF
>TRBV18|TRBJ2-7|-|-
TGTGCCAACTCACGGGCCTTACAAGACGACGGGCAGTACTTC
CANSRALQDDGQYF
>TRBV5-1|TRBJ2-1|-|-
TGCGCCAGCAGCTCGGGGCTGAGGGGCAATGAGCAGTTCTTC
CASSSGLRGNEQFF
>TRBV25-1|TRBJ1-1|-|-
TGTGCCAGCAGTGAATTGAGTAGTGGAGCTTTCTTT
CASSELSSGAFF
>TRBV20-1|TRBJ2-1|-|TRBD2
TGCAGTGCTAGAGGGTCCAGCGGGAGGATCAATGAGCAGTTCTTC
CSARGSSGRINEQFF
>TRBV16|TRBJ1-5|-|-
TGTGCCAGCAGCCAAATCGCGGTTCCCAGCGGGCAGCCCCAGCATTTT
CASSQIAVPSGQPQHF
>TRBV4-1|TRBJ2-5|-|-
TGCGCCAGCAGCCAAGTTACCCAGGACATCCAAGAGACCCAGTACTTC
CASSQVTQDIQETQYF